Following are 5 T cell receptor beta chains from one sample sequenced in a study of blood T cell repertoires in COVID-19. This table comes from immunoSEQ multiplex PCR, and its TCRdb copy is limited to in-frame clones, with some not included. This repertoire shows about 20,000 clones, more than 90% found once; its top ten account for approximately 7%. Specimen: peripheral blood. The receptors derive from a man in his 70s with active COVID-19.

The rearrangement uses TRBV3-1 (or the pseudogene TRBV3-2) and TRBJ2-1; D gene unclear. Trimming shortened V by 1 base and J by 0 bases, and 16 bases separated the two germline ends. Germline V lookup: CDR1 LGHDT, CDR2 YNNKEL (reference sequence). This CDR3 has 18 amino acids. CDR3 sequence: CASSQVYRARSSYNEQFF. As DNA, the CDR3 is TGTGCCAGCAGCCAAGTTTACCGCGCCCGGAGCTCCTACAATGAGCAGTTCTTC.

This rearrangement joins TRBV14 to TRBJ2-2; TRBD1 matches at 7 bases. The CDR3 covers 15 residues. V was clipped by 4 bases and J by 0 bases; unmatched bases: 2. The germline CDR1 and CDR2 sequences are SGHDN and FVKESK. The CDR3: CASSPGQSNTGELFF. CDR3 in DNA: TGTGCCAGCAGCCCGGGACAGTCGAACACCGGGGAGCTGTTTTTT.

The chain couples TRBV28 to TRBJ2-3, with 9 positions matching TRBD2. The CDR3 is 14 amino acids. CDR1 is MDHEN, CDR2 SYDVKM, per germline. V gave up 6 bases and J gave up 4 bases; unmatched junction bases: 5. DNA for the CDR3: TGTGCCAGCAGAAGAGCGGGGGGCTCAGATACGCAGTATTTT. It is translated as CASRRAGGSDTQYF.

This clone was detected a few times. This sequence joins TRBV19 and TRBJ1-1; perhaps TRBD1 as D (5 bases). V lost 3 bases to trimming and J lost 7 bases, with 6 bases between them. The CDR3 is 11 amino acids. CDR1 and CDR2 (germline): LNHDA, SQIVND (reference sequence). CDR3 amino acids: CASSMGGEAFF. As DNA, the CDR3 is TGTGCCAGTAGTATGGGGGGTGAAGCTTTCTTT.

CDR3 loop: CAASGTANTEAFF. The DNA for the CDR3 is TGTGCCGCTTCCGGGACAGCGAACACTGAAGCTTTCTTT. The genes are TRBV3-1 (or the pseudogene TRBV3-2) and TRBJ1-1; 7 nucleotides align to TRBD1. Germline CDR1 LGHDT, CDR2 YNNKEL (reference sequence). Trimming at V came to 11 bases and at J to 1 base, leaving 7 bases not matched to a gene. The CDR3 has 13 amino acids.